Listed below are T cell receptor beta chains from one sample, sequenced in a study of blood T cell repertoires in COVID-19. This table comes from immunoSEQ multiplex PCR, and its TCRdb copy is limited to in-frame clones, with some not included. The table includes 150,000 to 200,000 clones, approximately 82% detected once. The source material was peripheral blood. Receptor source: a human donor with acute or convalescent COVID-19. The donor label of this sample is uncertain. CDR3s include the opening cysteine and the closing phenylalanine or tryptophan. D genes are given only for firm matches. Rows may omit the clone size; those that give it use once, few, many or a size class.

TRBJ2-2	TRBD1	TRBV7-8	.	CASSYRQGASGELFF	TGTGCCAGCAGCTACCGACAGGGGGCCAGCGGGGAGCTGTTTTTT
TRBJ1-3	.	TRBV3-1/TRBV3-2	.	CASSQFGQSSGNTIYF	TGTGCCAGCAGCCAATTCGGACAATCCTCTGGAAACACCATATATTTT
TRBJ2-5	.	TRBV24-1	.	CATNGGATGEETQYF	TGTGCCACCAATGGGGGGGCCACGGGGGAAGAGACCCAGTACTTC
TRBJ2-2	TRBD2	TRBV6-4	.	CASSTDSSGRNTGELFF	TGTGCCAGCAGTACCGACTCTAGCGGGAGGAACACCGGGGAGCTGTTTTTT
TRBJ2-3	TRBD2	TRBV19	.	CASSIDGLAGGLRDTQYF	TGTGCCAGTAGTATAGATGGCCTAGCGGGAGGGTTGAGAGATACGCAGTATTTT
TRBJ2-5	TRBD2	TRBV5-4	.	CASSLGGTSGSFGETQYF	TGTGCCAGCAGCTTGGGTGGGACTAGCGGGAGTTTTGGGGAGACCCAGTACTTC
TRBJ2-5	.	TRBV7-8	.	CASSLNPLLTQYF	TGTGCCAGCAGCTTAAATCCCCTCCTGACCCAGTACTTC
TRBJ1-6	.	TRBV6-1	.	CASSETEGYYNSPLHF	TGTGCCAGCAGTGAAACCGAGGGATACTATAATTCACCCCTCCACTTT
TRBJ1-2	.	TRBV5-1	.	CASSLAAGNTYGYTF	TGCGCCAGCAGCTTGGCCGCGGGAAACACCTATGGCTACACCTTC
TRBJ1-2	TRBD1	TRBV30	.	CAWSVMSGGYGYTF	TGTGCCTGGAGTGTTATGTCAGGGGGCTATGGCTACACCTTC
TRBJ2-5	.	TRBV7-2	.	CASSLGGVGRETQYF	TGTGCCAGCAGCTTAGGGGGGGTCGGGCGTGAGACCCAGTACTTC
TRBJ2-7	TRBD1	TRBV9	.	CASSVATGGNYEQYF	TGTGCCAGCAGCGTAGCGACAGGGGGCAATTACGAGCAGTACTTC
TRBJ2-1	TRBD2	TRBV5-1	.	CASSLAPSGRNNEQFF	TGCGCCAGCAGCTTGGCACCTAGCGGGAGGAACAATGAGCAGTTCTTC
TRBJ1-6	.	TRBV7-9	.	CASGERYNSPLHF	TGTGCCAGCGGAGAAAGATATAATTCACCCCTCCACTTT
TRBJ2-5	.	TRBV2	.	CASSETGVLQETQYF	TGTGCCAGCAGTGAAACAGGCGTACTCCAAGAGACCCAGTACTTC
TRBJ2-5	TRBD2	TRBV6-5	.	CASSYRRPAGGETQYF	TGTGCCAGCAGTTACCGTCGCCCAGCGGGAGGGGAGACCCAGTACTTC
TRBJ1-2	.	TRBV7-9	.	CASSLDTDNYGYTF	TGTGCCAGCAGCTTAGATACAGACAACTATGGCTACACCTTC
TRBJ1-5	.	TRBV30	.	CAWSGGSVNQPQHF	TGTGCCTGGAGTGGAGGGAGCGTCAATCAGCCCCAGCATTTT
TRBJ1-1	.	TRBV7-3	few	CASSSGPNTEAFF	TGTGCCAGCAGCTCGGGTCCTAACACTGAAGCTTTCTTT
TRBJ2-5	TRBD2	TRBV7-9	.	CASSFWLAVQETQYF	TGTGCCAGCAGCTTTTGGCTAGCGGTCCAAGAGACCCAGTACTTC
TRBJ2-1	TRBD2	TRBV9	few	CASSAGLAGEVEQFF	TGTGCCAGCAGCGCGGGACTAGCGGGAGAGGTGGAGCAGTTCTTC
TRBJ2-1	.	TRBV3-1/TRBV3-2	once	CASSLSGGPYNEQFF	TGTGCCAGCAGCCTATCCGGCGGGCCATACAATGAGCAGTTCTTC
TRBJ1-3	.	TRBV11-2	.	CASSLDPARAGNTIYF	TGTGCCAGCAGCTTAGATCCCGCCAGGGCTGGAAACACCATATATTTT
TRBJ2-3	.	TRBV4-1	.	CASTPGLGGSDTQYF	TGCGCCAGCACCCCAGGACTAGGGGGGTCAGATACGCAGTATTTT
TRBJ2-2	.	TRBV9	.	CASSVGQVDRELFF	TGTGCCAGCAGCGTAGGTCAGGTTGATCGGGAGCTGTTTTTT
TRBJ2-2	TRBD2	TRBV5-1	.	CASSYTSGGTGELFF	TGCGCCAGCAGCTACACTAGCGGTGGGACCGGGGAGCTGTTTTTT
TRBJ1-2	.	TRBV19	.	CASSIRTEFNYGYTF	TGTGCCAGTAGTATACGGACAGAATTTAACTATGGCTACACCTTC
TRBJ1-2	.	TRBV3-1/TRBV3-2	.	CASSQEDMSGWRNGYTF	TGTGCCAGCAGCCAGGAGGATATGTCAGGCTGGCGGAACGGCTACACCTTC